Shown below are 14 T cell receptor beta chains from a single sample sequenced in a study of beta chain features in type 1 diabetes. The study reverse transcribed the entire isolated RNA, so it sequenced expressed TCRB transcripts. Libraries were prepared by immunoSEQ multiplex PCR; TCRdb keeps only in-frame clonotypes and omits some of them. The profile shows about 360,000 clones, around 12% of them singletons. Sequencing input: naive CD4+ T cells from blood. The receptor set was obtained from a man aged 18 to 29 in good health.

The rearrangement links TRBV6-5 to TRBJ2-1, with 7 nucleotides matching TRBD1. V was pared by 6 bases and J by 3 bases, with 8 bases of the junction left unmatched. The CDR3 consists of 15 residues. Germline V gene lookup returns CDR1 MNHEY and CDR2 SVGAGI. The DNA of the CDR3 is TGTGCCAGCAGCCCCCGGGACAGCATCTACAATGAGCAGTTCTTC. Encoded protein: CASSPRDSIYNEQFF.

This sequence joins TRBV15 and TRBJ2-3; D possibly corresponds to TRBD2 (5 bases). The V and J ends lost 0 bases and 0 bases respectively, with 10 bases between them. CDR1 is LNHNV, CDR2 YYDKDF, per germline (reference sequence). The CDR3 loop spans 16 amino acids. CDR3 DNA: TGTGCCACCAGCAGAGATCTAGCCCCCAGCACAGATACGCAGTATTTT. This encodes CATSRDLAPSTDTQYF.

In this sample, this clone turned up a few times. The rearrangement joins TRBV5-1 to TRBJ1-4, with a weak D call TRBD1 (6 bases). CDR1 and CDR2 from the germline V gene are SGHRS and YFSETQ. Trimming took off 4 bases at V and 0 bases at J, with 10 bases between the two ends. This CDR3 spans 15 amino acids. CDR3 sequence: CASSADRTTNEKLFF. The CDR3 DNA is TGCGCCAGCAGCGCCGACAGGACAACTAATGAAAAACTGTTTTTT.

V is TRBV7-2 and J is TRBJ1-2; D is unresolved. Germline V CDR1 and CDR2: SGHTA, FQGNSA. CDR3 length equals 13 residues. The V gene lost 1 base and the J gene lost 5 bases, with 8 bases spanning the gap. The CDR3 sequence is CASSLDSQYGYTF. The CDR3 DNA is TGTGCCAGCAGCTTAGACAGTCAGTATGGCTACACCTTC.

This clone was observed a handful of times. The chain uses TRBV5-1 and TRBJ1-2, with 9 bases lining up with TRBD1. The CDR3 covers 15 residues. Germline V lookup: CDR1 SGHRS, CDR2 YFSETQ. Trimming cost V 4 bases and J 5 bases; bases outside gene matches: 9. CDR3: CASSLPGQGKYGYTF. CDR3 sequence (DNA): TGCGCCAGCAGCCTACCCGGACAGGGGAAATATGGCTACACCTTC.

This clone was seen only a few times. The chain is built from TRBV5-1 and TRBJ2-2; 11 positions match TRBD2. Germline values: CDR1 SGHRS, CDR2 YFSETQ. The CDR3 loop spans 16 amino acids. V lost 4 bases and J lost 5; bases outside the gene matches: 7. The CDR3 sequence is CASSVLAGVGTGELFF. The CDR3 coding sequence is TGCGCCAGCAGCGTACTAGCGGGAGTCGGAACCGGGGAGCTGTTTTTT. Together with reference TRBV5-1 and TRBJ2-2, the CDR3 gives the full variable domain: KAGVTQTPRYLIKTRGQQVTLSCSPISGHRSVSWYQQTPGQGLQFLFEYFSETQRNKGNFPGRFSGRQFSNSRSEMNVSTLELGDSALYLCASSVLAGVGTGELFFGEGSRLTVL.

This clone was recorded a few times. The chain recombines TRBV9 with TRBJ1-3, with unresolved D. Germline CDR1 SGDLS, CDR2 YYNGEE. V was cut by 3 bases and J by 0 bases, with 13 bases left in between. This CDR3 contains 16 residues. For the CDR3, the DNA is TGTGCCAGCAGCGCAAGCGCAGCCAACTCTGGAAACACCATATATTTT. Translating it yields CASSASAANSGNTIYF. Drawing the rest from reference TRBV9 and TRBJ1-3, the complete variable domain is DSGVTQTPKHLITATGQRVTLRCSPRSGDLSVYWYQQSLDQGLQFLIQYYNGEERAKGNILERFSAQQFPDLHSELNLSSLELGDSALYFCASSASAANSGNTIYFGEGSWLTVV.

This clone has at least ten counts. This chain connects TRBV29-1 to TRBJ2-5; TRBD2 matches 11 bases. The ends lost 4 bases at V and 5 bases at J; junction bases unmatched: 0. CDR3 length: 12 amino acids. Germline assignment: CDR1 SQVTM and CDR2 ANQGSEA. CDR3 in amino acids: CSVASGGETQYF. The CDR3 coding sequence is TGCAGCGTTGCTAGCGGGGGGGAGACCCAGTACTTC.

This chain uses TRBV28 with TRBJ2-7; 10 bases are shared with TRBD2. V was pared by 7 bases and J by 4 bases, with 7 bases of the junction left unmatched. This CDR3 contains 14 residues. Germline CDR1 reads MDHEN; CDR2 reads SYDVKM. This CDR3 reads CASKSGGAPYEQYF. Written as DNA, the CDR3 is TGTGCCAGCAAGAGCGGGGGGGCTCCATACGAGCAGTACTTC. The full variable domain, its missing parts supplied by reference TRBV28 and TRBJ2-7, is DVKVTQSSRYLVKRTGEKVFLECVQDMDHENMFWYRQDPGLGLRLIYFSYDVKMKEKGDIPEGYSVSREKKERFSLILESASTNQTSMYLCASKSGGAPYEQYFGPGTRLTVT.

This clone was seen a few times. The rearrangement uses TRBV30 and TRBJ1-2, with unresolved D. This CDR3 region has 13 residues. Germline assignment: CDR1 GTSNPN and CDR2 SVGIG (reference sequence). Between the trimmed V and J ends, which lost 2 bases and 7 bases, there was a span of 14 bases. In nucleotides, the CDR3 is TGTGCCTGGAGTCCCCAGCCGAGGTTTGGCTACACCTTC. Protein product: CAWSPQPRFGYTF.

This clone was seen a few times. V usage is TRBV4-2 and J usage is TRBJ1-2, with 7 bases matching TRBD1. The CDR3 spans 17 residues. Germline values: CDR1 LGHNA, CDR2 YNFKEQ. V shed 1 base and J 4 bases; nucleotides not matched to a gene: 12. DNA of the CDR3: TGTGCCAGCAGCCAAGCAACGGGCACGGGACAGCCCTATGGCTACACCTTC. This sequence encodes CASSQATGTGQPYGYTF.

This chain uses TRBV29-1 with TRBJ2-1, with D perhaps matching TRBD2 (7 bases). The CDR3 is 13 amino acids. Germline lookup yields CDR1 SQVTM and CDR2 ANQGSEA. Trimming left V 4 bases short and J 9 bases short, with 16 bases between. Here the CDR3 reads CSVGPRGGGEQFF. The CDR3 DNA is TGCAGCGTTGGGCCCAGGGGCGGGGGTGAGCAGTTCTTC.

This chain joins TRBV10-3 and TRBJ1-5, with TRBD1 as a possible D gene (6 bases). CDR1 and CDR2 from the germline V gene are ENHRY and SYGVKD. With 5 bases removed from V and 4 bases from J, the gap between germline ends came to 12 bases. The CDR3 runs to 14 residues. CDR3 coding DNA: TGTGCCATCAGTCAGACAGGTTGGAATCAGCCCCAGCATTTT. Protein product: CAISQTGWNQPQHF.

J is TRBJ2-3 and V is TRBV6-6; weak D call: TRBD1 (6 bases). CDR3 size: 16 residues. Germline V CDR1 and CDR2: MNHNY, SVGAGI (reference sequence). Trimming left V 10 bases short and J 6 bases short, with 26 bases between. DNA of the CDR3: TGTGCCACCCACCAGGGGTCCCTCGGGTTCGGTGATACGCAGTATTTT. Residues: CATHQGSLGFGDTQYF.